The TCR beta chain under discussion was sequenced for a study of vaccination and CD4 T cells after COVID-19 (dated by TCRdb to between 2020 and 2023). About the full investigation: Convalescent patients had a positive SARS-CoV-2 result on nasal swab PCR, and of these patients, several had mild disease and one had severe disease. In the convalescent cohort there were six males and four females, among whom were two Hispanic individuals, seven Caucasians, two Asians and one multiracial person. Each participant got two doses of either the Pfizer-BioNTech BNT162b2 vaccine (n=8) or the Moderna mRNA-1273 vaccine (n=2). Post-COVID blood samples from convalescent patients were collected a median of approximately 93 days after diagnosis, with a range of 35 to 161 days. Post-vaccine blood samples were obtained a median of around 74 days after the second vaccine dose, with a range of roughly 14 to 241 days. Culture stimuli were overlapping spike peptide pools from SARS-CoV-2 and from the common cold coronaviruses HCoV-NL63, HCoV-OC43 and HCoV-229E. As controls, cultures received a CEFX viral epitope pool (the positive control), an HIV-1 Nef peptide pool (the negative control), or no peptide at all. In fewer than 12 COVID-19 convalescent patients and a few infection-naive healthy vaccine recipients, researchers compared the spike-specific CD4+ TCR repertoire from before mRNA vaccination with the repertoire from after.

V loses 4 bases, J loses 8 bases, and the germline ends lie 18 bases apart. CDR3 length: 14 amino acids, cysteine to phenylalanine. CDR3 DNA only is kept here, 42 bases in frame from base 1. Note on this clonotype: Its antigen is unknown. The sample holds no much larger clone one base away, and base qualities are not on file.

The library was generated by PCR. DNA from cultured CD4+ T cells was subjected to TCR sequencing with the Oncomine TCR Beta short-read assay at the Johns Hopkins FTIC core. The QIAamp micro DNA kit was used to extract genomic DNA from the cultured CD4+ T cells. The Oncomine TCR Beta libraries from cultured CD4+ T cells were pooled using unique dual indexes and then sequenced on an Illumina iSeq 100. As for the original processing: Non-productive sequences were removed, and CDR3s not starting with C, not ending with F or W, or shorter than 7 amino acids were discarded. Antigen-specific clonotypes were identified using the MANAFEST web application through comparison of peptide-stimulated wells with reference and other culture wells. For a clone to be called positive, the clone needed an FDR below 0.05, an odds ratio above 5, and a productive frequency above 0.1% in at least two of three replicate wells. Cross-reactive clonotypes were defined as significantly expanded in both SARS-CoV-2 spike wells and at least one common cold coronavirus spike condition. CDR3 homology was assessed with Levenshtein distances (stringdist) and unrooted phylogenetic trees (ape) in R version 3.6.1. In-frame beta chains were kept once TCRdb had trimmed the public reads at Q25 with fastp and called clones with MiXCR. Records with the same CDR3 protein are collapsed into one entry carrying the most frequent genes and DNA. The V and J calls here are based on TCRdb, not the publication. In all, the sample holds under 8,500 distinct CDR3 sequences, and 61% of those were seen once. The ten largest clonotypes hold approximately 15% of the sample.

Overall study outcomes, separate from this receptor: Although the median number of SARS-CoV-2-reactive clonotypes went up from some 23 after infection to 38 after vaccination, the increase was not significant. In convalescent patients, a median approximately 83% of post-vaccine SARS-CoV-2-reactive clones were detected only after vaccination, and vaccine-specific priming was suggested by this finding. Nearly all vaccine-specific clones in convalescent patients (304 of 307) were mono-reactive for SARS-CoV-2 spike rather than cross-reactive with common cold coronaviruses. The number of convalescent patients in the study was relatively small, and the study did not examine early timepoints following natural infection.

The meaning of the sample's treatment or condition label: roughly ten-day PBMC culture with coronavirus spike peptide pools or control peptides (ViraFEST assay). The ViraFEST assay was used in the study, in which antigen-specific T cells were expanded with peptide pools and expanded clonotypes were subsequently identified by TCR sequencing. The positive SARS-CoV-2 PCR tests of the convalescent patients were dated from March to December 2020, before the Alpha, Beta and Delta variants emerged in the United States. Each well held millions of PBMCs cultured in IMDM containing approximately 5.3% human AB serum and approximately 9.8 IU/ml IL-2, with roughly 10 ug/ml peptide pools added. On days 3 and 7, half of the culture medium was replaced with fresh IL-2-containing medium. After approximately eleven days of culture, CD4+ T cells were isolated by negative selection using the EasySep CD4+ T cell isolation kit. Ficoll-Paque Plus gradient centrifugation was used to isolate PBMCs from whole blood, and the isolated PBMCs were then either used fresh or cryopreserved at -140C. Culture conditions were generally each tested in triplicate wells.

Specimen: cultured CD4+ T cells from blood, collected after SARS-CoV-2 vaccination. The TCR sequence derives from a human donor with COVID-19. Rearrangement joined TRBV12-3 or TRBV12-4 to TRBJ2-7; the D gene is tentatively TRBD1 or TRBD2, each matching 5 bases. The DNA sequence is as follows: TGTGCCAGCAGTTCACGGGGCGGGTACTTAAAGCAGTACTTC. This codes for CASSSRGGYLKQYF.